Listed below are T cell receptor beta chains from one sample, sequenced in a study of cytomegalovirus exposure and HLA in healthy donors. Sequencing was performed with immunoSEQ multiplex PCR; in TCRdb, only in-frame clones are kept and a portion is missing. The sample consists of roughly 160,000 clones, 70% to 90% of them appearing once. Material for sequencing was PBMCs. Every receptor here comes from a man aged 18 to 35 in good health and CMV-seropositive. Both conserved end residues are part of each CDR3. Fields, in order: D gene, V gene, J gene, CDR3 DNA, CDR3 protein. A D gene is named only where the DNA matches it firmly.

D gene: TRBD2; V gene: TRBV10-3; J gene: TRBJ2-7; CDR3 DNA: TGTGCCATATGGACTAGCGGGGGGTCCTACGAGCAGTACTTC; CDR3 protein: CAIWTSGGSYEQYF
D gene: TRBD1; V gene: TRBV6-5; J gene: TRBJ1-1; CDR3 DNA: TGTGCCAGCAGTTCCCCGGGGACAGGCCCTTACACTGAAGCTTTCTTT; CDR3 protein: CASSSPGTGPYTEAFF
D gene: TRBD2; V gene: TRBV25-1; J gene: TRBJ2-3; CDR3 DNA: TGTGCCAGCAGTTCGGGGACTAGCGGGGGGGCAGATACGCAGTATTTT; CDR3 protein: CASSSGTSGGADTQYF
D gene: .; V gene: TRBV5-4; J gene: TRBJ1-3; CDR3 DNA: TGTGCCAGCAGCTTGGAACAGACAGGCGCCGTCTCTGGAAACACCATATATTTT; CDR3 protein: CASSLEQTGAVSGNTIYF
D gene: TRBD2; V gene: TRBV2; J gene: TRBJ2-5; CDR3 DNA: TGCCTGTCCCAGCGGGGGTTCCAAGAGACCCAGTACTTC; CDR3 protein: CLSQRGFQETQYF
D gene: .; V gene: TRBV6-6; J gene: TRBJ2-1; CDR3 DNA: TGTGCCAGCAGTTACGGAGGAGAGCAGTTCTTC; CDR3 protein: CASSYGGEQFF
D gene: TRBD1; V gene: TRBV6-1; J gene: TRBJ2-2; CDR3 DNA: TGTGCCAGCAGTGATAAGGGACAGGGGTGGGCTGGTGCCGGGGAGCTGTTTTTT; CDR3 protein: CASSDKGQGWAGAGELFF
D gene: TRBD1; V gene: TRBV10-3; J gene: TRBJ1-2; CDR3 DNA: TGTGCCATCAGTGAGTGGGACAGGAATAACTATGGCTACACCTTC; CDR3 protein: CAISEWDRNNYGYTF
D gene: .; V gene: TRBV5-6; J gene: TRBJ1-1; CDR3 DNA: TGTGCCAGCAGCTTGGGGGGCAAGAGCACTGAAGCTTTCTTT; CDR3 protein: CASSLGGKSTEAFF
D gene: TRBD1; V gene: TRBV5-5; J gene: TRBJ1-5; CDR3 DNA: TGTGCCAGCAGCTTCGACCAGGACAGGGTAGGGAATGTAGGTCAGCCCCAGCATTTT; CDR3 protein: CASSFDQDRVGNVGQPQHF
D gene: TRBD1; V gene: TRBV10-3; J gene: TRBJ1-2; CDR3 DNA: TGTGCCATCAGTGAGGCGAGACAGGGGGCGAGGACCTTC; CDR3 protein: CAISEARQGARTF